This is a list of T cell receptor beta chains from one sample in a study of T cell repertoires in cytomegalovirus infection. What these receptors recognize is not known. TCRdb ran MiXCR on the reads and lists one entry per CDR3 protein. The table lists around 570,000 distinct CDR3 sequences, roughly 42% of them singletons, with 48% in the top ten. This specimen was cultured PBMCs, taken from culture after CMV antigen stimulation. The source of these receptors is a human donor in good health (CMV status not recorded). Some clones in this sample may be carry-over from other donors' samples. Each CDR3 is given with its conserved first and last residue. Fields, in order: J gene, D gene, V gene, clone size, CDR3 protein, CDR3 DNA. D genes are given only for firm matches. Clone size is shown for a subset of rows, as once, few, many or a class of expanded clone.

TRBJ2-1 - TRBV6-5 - CASSYRAGYEQFF TGTGCCAGCAGTTACCGGGCGGGCTATGAGCAGTTCTTC
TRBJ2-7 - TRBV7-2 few CASSSSYYEQYF TGTGCCAGCAGCTCGAGCTACTACGAGCAGTACTTC
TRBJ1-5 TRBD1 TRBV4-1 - CASSPGTGWVGDQPQHF TGCGCCAGCAGCCCAGGGACAGGATGGGTTGGGGATCAGCCCCAGCATTTT
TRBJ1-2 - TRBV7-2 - CASSPGLANYGYTF TGTGCCAGCAGCCCAGGATTAGCTAACTATGGCTACACCTTC
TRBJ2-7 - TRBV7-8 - CASSLRDSWAYEQYF TGTGCCAGCAGCTTACGTGACAGTTGGGCCTACGAGCAGTACTTC
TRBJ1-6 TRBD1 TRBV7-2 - CASSLETGGFSPLHF TGTGCCAGCAGCTTAGAAACAGGGGGCTTCTCACCCCTCCACTTT
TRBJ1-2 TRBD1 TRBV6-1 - CASREAGGNGYTF TGTGCCAGCAGGGAGGCAGGGGGGAATGGCTACACCTTC
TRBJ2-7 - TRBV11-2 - CASSAAGRYEQYF TGTGCCAGCAGCGCCGCCGGACGCTACGAGCAGTACTTC
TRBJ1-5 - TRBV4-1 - CASSHSPLGNQPQHF TGCGCCAGCAGTCACTCCCCATTGGGCAATCAGCCCCAGCATTTT
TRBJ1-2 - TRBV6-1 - CASSDNGNYGYTF TGTGCCAGCAGTGATAACGGGAACTATGGCTACACCTTC
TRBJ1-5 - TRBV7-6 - CASSSIQGRNQPQHF TGTGCCAGCAGCTCAATCCAGGGGCGCAATCAGCCCCAGCATTTT
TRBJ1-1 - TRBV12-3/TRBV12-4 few CASSLAVHRWTEAFF TGTGCCAGCAGTTTAGCAGTCCACAGGTGGACTGAAGCTTTCTTT
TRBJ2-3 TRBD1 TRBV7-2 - CAGGQGTDTQYF TGTGCCGGGGGACAGGGGACAGATACGCAGTATTTT
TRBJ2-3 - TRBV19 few CASSIGETDTQYF TGTGCCAGTAGTATCGGGGAAACAGATACGCAGTATTTT
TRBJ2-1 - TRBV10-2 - CASSEGLGQFF TGCGCCAGCAGTGAGGGGCTAGGGCAGTTCTTC
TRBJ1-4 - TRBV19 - CASSGRRRPANEKLFF TGTGCCAGTAGTGGGCGAAGAAGGCCGGCTAATGAAAAACTGTTTTTT
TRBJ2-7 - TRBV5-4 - CASSLWSTGEQYF TGTGCCAGCAGCTTGTGGAGCACGGGGGAGCAGTACTTC
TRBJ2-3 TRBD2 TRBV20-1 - CSAREKGLAGGAQYF TGCAGTGCTAGAGAGAAGGGACTAGCGGGAGGGGCGCAGTATTTT
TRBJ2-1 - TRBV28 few CASNGHYNEQFF TGTGCCAGCAACGGCCACTACAATGAGCAGTTCTTC
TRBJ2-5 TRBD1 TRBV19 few CASSSGTVTKETQYF TGTGCCAGTAGTTCCGGGACAGTAACAAAAGAGACCCAGTACTTC